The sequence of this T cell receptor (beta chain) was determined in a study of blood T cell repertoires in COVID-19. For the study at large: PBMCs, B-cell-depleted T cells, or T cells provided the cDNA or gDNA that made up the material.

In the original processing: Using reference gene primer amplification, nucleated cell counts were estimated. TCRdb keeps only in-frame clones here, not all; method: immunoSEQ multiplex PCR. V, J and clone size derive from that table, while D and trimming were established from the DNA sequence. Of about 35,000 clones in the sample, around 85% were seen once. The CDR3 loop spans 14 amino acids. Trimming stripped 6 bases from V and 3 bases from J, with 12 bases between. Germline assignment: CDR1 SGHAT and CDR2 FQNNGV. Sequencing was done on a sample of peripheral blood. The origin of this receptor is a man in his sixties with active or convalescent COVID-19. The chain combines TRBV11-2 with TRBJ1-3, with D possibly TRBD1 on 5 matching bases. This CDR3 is CASRFRVSGNTIYF. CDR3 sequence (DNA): TGTGCCAGCAGGTTCAGGGTTAGTGGAAACACCATATATTTT.